The following is a T cell receptor beta chain sequence with its context. No cognate antigen has been identified for it. It has no much larger one-base neighbor in the sample; base qualities were not kept. CDR3 length: 14 amino acids, cysteine to phenylalanine. Just CDR3 DNA is preserved here, 42 bases in frame from base 1. After removal of 2 bases from V and 5 bases from J, the junction retains 2 bases not matched to a gene. Looking up the germline V gene yields CDR1 MNHEY and CDR2 SVGEGT. Peripheral blood CD8+ and CD4+ T cells from healthy donors, Susac syndrome patients and multiple sclerosis patients were profiled using high-throughput TCR beta sequencing. The multiple sclerosis controls were treatment-naive patients who had stable or active relapsing-remitting disease and met the revised McDonald criteria. Bulk CD8+ and CD4+ T cells were purified by magnetic negative isolation, while CD8+ TEMRA cells were enriched using FACS. Blood was collected in EDTA tubes and processed within 24 hours, with PBMCs isolated through density gradient centrifugation. PBMCs intended for TCR sequencing were frozen in liquid nitrogen and were later thawed in a 37 degrees C water bath. The sorted or isolated CD4+, CD8+ and CD8+ TEMRA cells reached a purity of at least 90%.

This sample is drawn from a study of CD8 T cells in Susac syndrome (dated by TCRdb to between 2018 and 2020). In the study overall: Repertoire sequencing was used to test whether CD8+ T cell activation and differentiation in Susac syndrome was antigen driven.

Findings and caveats that apply to the study as a whole: The study acknowledged that relatively few individuals were included in the TCR sequencing and HLA analysis.

RNA was extracted with the RNeasy kit and roughly 0.45 to 1 ug was reverse transcribed using random hexamers. The immunoSEQ multiplex PCR assay, which covers 54 Vbeta and 13 Jbeta segments, was used to amplify TCR beta CDR3 regions. Bias from PCR amplification was corrected by using a synthetic template baseline for primer optimization and for computational correction. Per the authors' processing: Reads were annotated to V, D and J genes per IMGT and analyzed with immunoSEQ Analyzer, keeping only productive sequences. Clonality was calculated as one minus the Shannon entropy normalized by log2 of the number of productive unique sequences. For each patient and control, public and private clones were evaluated among the 100 most prevalent clones. A clone was defined as Susac-specific if it was absent from the healthy and MS cohorts, from roughly 1,000 published viral clones and from other ImmuneACCESS disease sequences. Using fastp at Q25 and MiXCR, TCRdb reprocessed the public reads and kept productive beta chains. CDR3 protein duplicates are merged, each entry listing the most common genes and DNA. The V and J calls were not made by the authors but by TCRdb's processing. Within this sample are over 300,000 distinct CDR3 sequences, with about 91% of them counted one time only. The ten biggest clones cover 0.06% to 0.075% of the sample.

The sequencing sample was made of CD4+ T cells from PBMCs. The rearrangement joined TRBV6-2 or TRBV6-3 to TRBJ2-1; TRBD1 lines up with 8 middle nucleotides. This clonotype originated in a human donor with multiple sclerosis. The CDR3 in this case is CASSYQQGDNEQFF. The nucleotide sequence reads as follows: TGTGCCAGCAGTTACCAACAGGGGGACAATGAGCAGTTCTTC.